This record covers a single T cell receptor beta chain. The data belong to a study of blood T cell repertoires in COVID-19. Study context: There were acute and convalescent COVID-19 samples, and they came from the United States, Italy and Spain. From T cells, B-cell-depleted T cells, or PBMCs came the material, which was cDNA or gDNA.

This CDR3 comprises 13 residues. The V end was cut by 4 bases, the J end by 8 bases, with 14 bases between. The germline V gene encodes CDR1 MNHEY and CDR2 SVGAGI. In Seattle, patients joined the study during active infection and were tracked longitudinally. The data were produced by immunoSEQ multiplex PCR, yet TCRdb's version contains in-frame clones alone and is incomplete. The sample holds some 240,000 clones, around 81% seen once. This chain links TRBV6-5 with TRBJ1-2, with D possibly matching TRBD1 (5 bases). The TCR originated in an elderly woman with COVID-19, enrolled during active disease. The sample consisted of peripheral blood. The CDR3 loop reads CASSWDPGGGYTF. The CDR3 region has the DNA TGTGCCAGCAGTTGGGACCCGGGAGGAGGCTACACCTTC.